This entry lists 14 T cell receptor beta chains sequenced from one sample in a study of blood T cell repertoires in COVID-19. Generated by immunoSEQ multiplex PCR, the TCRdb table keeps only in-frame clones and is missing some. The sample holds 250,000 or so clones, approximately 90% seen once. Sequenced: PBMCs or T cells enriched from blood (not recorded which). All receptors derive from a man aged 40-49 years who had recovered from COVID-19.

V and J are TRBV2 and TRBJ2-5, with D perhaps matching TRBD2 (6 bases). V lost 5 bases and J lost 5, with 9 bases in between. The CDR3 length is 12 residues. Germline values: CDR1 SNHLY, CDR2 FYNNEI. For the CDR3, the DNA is TGTGCCAGCAGTCGGGCGGGGGAGACCCAGTACTTC. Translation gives CASSRAGETQYF.

The CDR3 region is CASSWDRDYEQYF. CDR3 DNA: TGTGCCAGCAGCTGGGACAGGGATTACGAGCAGTACTTC. The V call is TRBV7-3, the J call TRBJ2-7, with TRBD1 identical over 9 bases. This CDR3 is 13 amino acids long. CDR1 is SGHTA and CDR2 is FQGTGA in the germline V gene. V dropped 4 bases and J dropped 4; count of bases not matched to a gene: 2.

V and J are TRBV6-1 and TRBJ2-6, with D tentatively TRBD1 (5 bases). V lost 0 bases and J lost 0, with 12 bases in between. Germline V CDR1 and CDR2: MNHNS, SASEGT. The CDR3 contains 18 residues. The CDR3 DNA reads TGTGCCAGCAGTGAAGCGGGTTGGGGCAGCTCTGGGGCCAACGTCCTGACTTTC. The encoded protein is CASSEAGWGSSGANVLTF.

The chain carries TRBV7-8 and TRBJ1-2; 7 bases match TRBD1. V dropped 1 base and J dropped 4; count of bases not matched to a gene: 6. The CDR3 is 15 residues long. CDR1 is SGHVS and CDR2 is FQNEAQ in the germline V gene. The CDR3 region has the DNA TGTGCCAGCAGCTTAGGAACAGGGGACCTCTATGGCTACACCTTC. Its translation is CASSLGTGDLYGYTF.

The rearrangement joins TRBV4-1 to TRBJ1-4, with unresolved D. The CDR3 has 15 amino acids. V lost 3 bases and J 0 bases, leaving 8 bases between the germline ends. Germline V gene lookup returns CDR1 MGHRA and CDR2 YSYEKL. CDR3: CASSQSSATNEKLFF. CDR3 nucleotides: TGCGCCAGCAGCCAGAGCTCCGCAACTAATGAAAAACTGTTTTTT.

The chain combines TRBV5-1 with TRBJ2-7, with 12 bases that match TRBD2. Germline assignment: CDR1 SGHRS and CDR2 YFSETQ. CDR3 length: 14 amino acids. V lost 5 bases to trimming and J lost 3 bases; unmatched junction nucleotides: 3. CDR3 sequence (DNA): TGCGCCAGCAGACCGACTAGCGGGAGCTACGAGCAGTACTTC. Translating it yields CASRPTSGSYEQYF.

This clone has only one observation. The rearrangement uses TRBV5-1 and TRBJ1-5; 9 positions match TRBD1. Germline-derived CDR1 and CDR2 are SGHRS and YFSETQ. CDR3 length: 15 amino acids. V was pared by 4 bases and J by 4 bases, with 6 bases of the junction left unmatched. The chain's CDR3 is CASSQGTGINQPQHF. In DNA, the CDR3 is TGCGCCAGCAGCCAAGGGACAGGGATTAATCAGCCCCAGCATTTT.

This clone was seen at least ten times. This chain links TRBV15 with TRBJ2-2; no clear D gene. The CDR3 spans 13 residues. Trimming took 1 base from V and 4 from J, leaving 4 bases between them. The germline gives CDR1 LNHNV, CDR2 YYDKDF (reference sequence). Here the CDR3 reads CATSRGVTGELFF. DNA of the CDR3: TGTGCCACCAGCAGAGGCGTCACCGGGGAGCTGTTTTTT.

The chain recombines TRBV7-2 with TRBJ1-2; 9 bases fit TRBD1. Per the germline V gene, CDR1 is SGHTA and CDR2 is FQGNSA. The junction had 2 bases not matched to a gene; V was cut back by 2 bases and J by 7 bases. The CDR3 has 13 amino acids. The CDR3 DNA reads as TGTGCCAGCAGCTTAACAGGGGGCTCTGGCTACACCTTC. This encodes CASSLTGGSGYTF.

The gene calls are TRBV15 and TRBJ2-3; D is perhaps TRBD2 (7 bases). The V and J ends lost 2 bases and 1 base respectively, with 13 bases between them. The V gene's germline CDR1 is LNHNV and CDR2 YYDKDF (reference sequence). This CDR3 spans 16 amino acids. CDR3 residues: CATSRMKGGGTDTQYF. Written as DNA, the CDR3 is TGTGCCACCAGCAGAATGAAGGGGGGGGGCACAGATACGCAGTATTTT.

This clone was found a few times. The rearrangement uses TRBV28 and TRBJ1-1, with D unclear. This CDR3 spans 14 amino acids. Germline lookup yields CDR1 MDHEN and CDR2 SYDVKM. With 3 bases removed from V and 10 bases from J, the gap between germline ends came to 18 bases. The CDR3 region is CASSLSPEGVGAFF. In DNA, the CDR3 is TGTGCCAGCAGTTTGAGCCCCGAGGGTGTTGGAGCTTTCTTT.

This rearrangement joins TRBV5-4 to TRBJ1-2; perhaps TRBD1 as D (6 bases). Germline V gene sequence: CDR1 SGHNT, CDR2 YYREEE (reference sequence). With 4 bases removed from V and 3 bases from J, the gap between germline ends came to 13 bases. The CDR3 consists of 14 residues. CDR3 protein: CASSHPDSDYGYTF. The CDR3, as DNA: TGTGCCAGCAGCCACCCGGACAGCGACTATGGCTACACCTTC.

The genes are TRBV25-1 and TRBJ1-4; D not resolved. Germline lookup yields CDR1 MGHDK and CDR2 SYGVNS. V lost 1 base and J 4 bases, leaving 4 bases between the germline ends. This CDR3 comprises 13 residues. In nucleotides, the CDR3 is TGTGCCAGCAGTGAATCAGTTAATGAAAAACTGTTTTTT. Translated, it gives CASSESVNEKLFF.

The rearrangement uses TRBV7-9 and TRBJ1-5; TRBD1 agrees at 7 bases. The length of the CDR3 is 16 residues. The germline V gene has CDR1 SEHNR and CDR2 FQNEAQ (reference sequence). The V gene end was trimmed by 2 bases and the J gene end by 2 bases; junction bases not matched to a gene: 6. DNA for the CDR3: TGTGCCAGCAGCTTACAGGGGGAAGTTGGCAATCAGCCCCAGCATTTT. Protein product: CASSLQGEVGNQPQHF.